These 14 T cell receptor beta chains share one sample of origin, sequenced in a study of blood T cell repertoires in COVID-19. Sequencing was performed with immunoSEQ multiplex PCR; in TCRdb, only in-frame clones are kept and a portion is missing. There are some 140,000 clones in the sample; under 95% occur only once, and 0.5% to 0.55% lies in the top ten. Sequenced sample: peripheral blood. These receptors came from a man between 45 and 60 years old with acute or convalescent COVID-19.

This clone was seen a single time. This rearrangement joins TRBV5-1 to TRBJ2-2, with D perhaps TRBD2 (5 bases). Trimming removed 2 bases at V and 3 bases at J, with 8 bases between. There are 14 residues in the CDR3. The germline V gene encodes CDR1 SGHRS and CDR2 YFSETQ. The DNA of the CDR3 is TGCGCCAGCAGCTTCGACGGGGACACCGGGGAGCTGTTTTTT. The encoded protein is CASSFDGDTGELFF. The entire variable domain, with the rest obtained from reference TRBV5-1 and TRBJ2-2, is as follows: KAGVTQTPRYLIKTRGQQVTLSCSPISGHRSVSWYQQTPGQGLQFLFEYFSETQRNKGNFPGRFSGRQFSNSRSEMNVSTLELGDSALYLCASSFDGDTGELFFGEGSRLTVL.

CDR3 loop: CASSYPSGGSLTDTQYF. DNA of the CDR3: TGTGCCAGCAGTTATCCTAGCGGGGGGTCTCTCACAGATACGCAGTATTTT. The V call is TRBV6-2 or TRBV6-3, the J call TRBJ2-3; 11 bases fit TRBD2. The CDR3 loop spans 17 amino acids. The ends lost 3 bases at V and 2 bases at J; junction bases unmatched: 7. CDR1 and CDR2 from the germline V gene are MNHEY and SVGEGT.

DNA of the CDR3: TGTGCCAGTGCGGCGAGCACCTACGAGCAGTACTTC. It is translated as CASAASTYEQYF. V is TRBV28 and J is TRBJ2-7, with D unclear. This CDR3 has 12 residues. V was shortened by 9 bases and J by 2 bases, with 11 bases between the two germline ends. Germline V gives CDR1 MDHEN, CDR2 SYDVKM. The full variable domain, completed using reference TRBV28 and TRBJ2-7, is DVKVTQSSRYLVKRTGEKVFLECVQDMDHENMFWYRQDPGLGLRLIYFSYDVKMKEKGDIPEGYSVSREKKERFSLILESASTNQTSMYLCASAASTYEQYFGPGTRLTVT.

This CDR3 is CASSLGTGRSPLHF. The CDR3 bases are TGTGCCAGCAGCTTAGGGACAGGAAGGTCACCCCTCCACTTT. The chain combines TRBV7-9 with TRBJ1-6; TRBD1 aligns across 7 bases. The CDR3 length is 14 residues. J lost 10 bases, V lost 1 base, and 4 bases had no gene match. Germline loops: CDR1 SEHNR, CDR2 FQNEAQ (reference sequence). Full variable domain (rest looked up from reference TRBV7-9 and TRBJ1-6): DTGVSQNPRHKITKRGQNVTFRCDPISEHNRLYWYRQTLGQGPEFLTYFQNEAQLEKSRLLSDRFSAERPKGSFSTLEIQRTEQGDSAMYLCASSLGTGRSPLHFGNGTRLTVT.

This chain joins TRBV13 and TRBJ1-2; 11 positions match TRBD1. From germline, CDR1 is PRHDT and CDR2 FYEKMQ (reference sequence). This CDR3 has 15 residues. Unmatched junction bases numbered 9, after V lost 4 bases and J lost 8 bases. CDR3 DNA: TGTGCCAGCAGCTCAAGGGGACAGGGGGTATGGGGCTACACCTTC. Residues: CASSSRGQGVWGYTF.

The chain couples TRBV29-1 to TRBJ2-3; the match to TRBD1 covers 8 bases. The V gene's germline CDR1 is SQVTM and CDR2 ANQGSEA. The V segment lost 7 bases and the J segment 6 bases; nucleotides outside the gene matches: 12. This CDR3 region has 14 residues. The CDR3 nucleotides are TGCAGCGGGCAGGGGGCGTTAGTAGGTGATACGCAGTATTTT. As protein: CSGQGALVGDTQYF.

The rearrangement uses TRBV4-2 and TRBJ1-1, with 11 bases identical to TRBD1. The trim removed 3 bases at V and 4 bases at J, leaving 4 bases unmatched. Germline V gene lookup returns CDR1 LGHNA and CDR2 YNFKEQ. The CDR3 is 15 residues long. CDR3 amino acids: CASSQWDRGGTEAFF. The CDR3 DNA follows: TGTGCCAGCAGCCAGTGGGACAGGGGGGGCACTGAAGCTTTCTTT.

The V and J genes are TRBV7-9 and TRBJ2-5; D gene unclear. With 1 base removed from V and 1 base from J, the gap between germline ends came to 7 bases. The CDR3 has 14 residues. Germline-derived CDR1 and CDR2 are SEHNR and FQNEAQ (reference sequence). The CDR3 DNA is TGTGCCAGCAGCTTAGTTTCGAGCCAAGAGACCCAGTACTTC. Its translation: CASSLVSSQETQYF.

This chain connects TRBV11-1 to TRBJ1-2, with TRBD1 matching 9 bases. This CDR3 comprises 14 residues. Looked up from germline, CDR1 is SGHAT and CDR2 is FQDESV (reference sequence). V was pared by 5 bases and J by 8 bases, with 9 bases of the junction left unmatched. CDR3 nucleotides: TGTGCCAGCAGCGTCCGGGACAGGGTTGGAGGCTACACCTTC. This encodes CASSVRDRVGGYTF.

The J gene is TRBJ1-6, the V gene TRBV30, with 9 bases matching TRBD1. V lost 3 bases, J lost 6 bases, and 3 bases stayed unmatched. This CDR3 contains 14 residues. Per germline, CDR1 GTSNPN and CDR2 SVGIG (reference sequence). The CDR3 here is CAWRQDRGNSPLHF. The CDR3, as DNA: TGTGCCTGGAGACAGGACAGGGGTAATTCACCCCTCCACTTT.

V gene TRBV28 combines with J gene TRBJ2-3; 8 nucleotides match TRBD2. With V trimmed by 3 bases and J by 9 bases, 8 bases remained unmatched. Germline CDR1 and CDR2: MDHEN and SYDVKM. This CDR3 spans 14 amino acids. In nucleotides, the CDR3 is TGTGCCAGCAGTTTGATGCTAGCGGGCGTAACGCAGTATTTT. Its translation: CASSLMLAGVTQYF.

This clone showed up just a few times. The V gene is TRBV28, the J gene TRBJ1-4; D not resolved. This CDR3 contains 14 residues. The germline V gene has CDR1 MDHEN and CDR2 SYDVKM. Trimming shortened V by 5 bases and J by 4 bases, and 11 bases separated the two germline ends. For the CDR3, the DNA is TGTGCCAGCAGTCCCCACAGCAGTAATGAAAAACTGTTTTTT. It yields the protein CASSPHSSNEKLFF.

The CDR3 region is CASNSEQGNYGYTF. The CDR3 region has the DNA TGTGCCAGCAACAGTGAGCAGGGTAACTATGGCTACACCTTC. The V and J genes are TRBV7-9 and TRBJ1-2, with D maybe TRBD1 (5 bases). Per germline, CDR1 SEHNR and CDR2 FQNEAQ (reference sequence). This CDR3 is 14 amino acids long. The ends were cut back, 7 bases at V and 1 base at J, with 13 bases in the middle.

The chain is built from TRBV7-9 and TRBJ2-2, with TRBD2 identical over 8 bases. With 5 bases clipped from V and 6 bases from J, the junction kept 8 bases outside the gene matches. CDR1 is SEHNR and CDR2 is FQNEAQ in the germline V gene (reference sequence). This CDR3 has 15 residues. CDR3 sequence reads: CASSTGTRDAGELFF. CDR3 DNA sequence: TGTGCCAGCAGCACCGGGACTAGAGACGCCGGGGAGCTGTTTTTT.